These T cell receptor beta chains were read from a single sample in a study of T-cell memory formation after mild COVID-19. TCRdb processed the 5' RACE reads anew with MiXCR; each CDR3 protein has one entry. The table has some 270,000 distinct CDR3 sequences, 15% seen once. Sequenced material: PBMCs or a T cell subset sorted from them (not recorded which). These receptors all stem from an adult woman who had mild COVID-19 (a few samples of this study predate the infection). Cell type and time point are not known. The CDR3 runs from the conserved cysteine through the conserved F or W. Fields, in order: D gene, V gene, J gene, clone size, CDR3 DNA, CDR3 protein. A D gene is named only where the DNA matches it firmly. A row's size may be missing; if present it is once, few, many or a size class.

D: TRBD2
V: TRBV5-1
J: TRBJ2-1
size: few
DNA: TGCGCCAGCAGCTTGATGGGGGGGAGCTCCTACAATGAGCAGTTCTTC
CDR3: CASSLMGGSSYNEQFF

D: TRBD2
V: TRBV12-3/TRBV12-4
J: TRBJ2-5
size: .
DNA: TGTGCCAGCAGTTTTAGGAGCGGGGCTAGACAAGAGACCCAGTACTTC
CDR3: CASSFRSGARQETQYF

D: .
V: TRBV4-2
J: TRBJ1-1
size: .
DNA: TGTGCCAGCAGCCATCCCGGGCGGGGAAGTGAAGCTTTCTTT
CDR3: CASSHPGRGSEAFF

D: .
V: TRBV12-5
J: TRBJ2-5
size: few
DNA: TGTGCTAGTGGTATAACATCGGGCGGAGTGGGAGAGACCCAGTACTTC
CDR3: CASGITSGGVGETQYF

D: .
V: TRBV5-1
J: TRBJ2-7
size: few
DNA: TGCGCCAGCAGCTTGGCAGACAGGTACGAGCAGTACTTC
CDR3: CASSLADRYEQYF

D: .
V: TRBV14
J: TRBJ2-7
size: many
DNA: TGTGCCAGCAGCCAAGGGCGCCGATTCTCCTACGAGCAGTACTTC
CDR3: CASSQGRRFSYEQYF

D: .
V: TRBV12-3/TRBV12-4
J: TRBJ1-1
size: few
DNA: TGTGCCAGCCTAAGTGGGGGAAACACTGAAGCTTTCTTT
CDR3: CASLSGGNTEAFF

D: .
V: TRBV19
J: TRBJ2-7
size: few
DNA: TGTGCCAGTAGTCTTCAAACTGGATACGAGCAGTACTTC
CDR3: CASSLQTGYEQYF

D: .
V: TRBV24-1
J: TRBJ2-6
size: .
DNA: TGTGCCACCAGTGACGGACAAGCTGGGGCCAACGTCCTGACTTTC
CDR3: CATSDGQAGANVLTF

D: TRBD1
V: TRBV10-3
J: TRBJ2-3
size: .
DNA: TGTGCCATCAGTCCGGGACAGCTCACAGATACGCAGTATTTT
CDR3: CAISPGQLTDTQYF

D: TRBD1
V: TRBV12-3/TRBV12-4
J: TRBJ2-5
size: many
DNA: TGTGCCAGCAGTTTAGTTTCAGGACAGGGAACGGCCCAGTACTTC
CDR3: CASSLVSGQGTAQYF

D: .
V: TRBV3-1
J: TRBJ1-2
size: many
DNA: TGTGCCAGCAGCCAAGTCCTTGGACGGTTTAACTATGGCTACACCTTC
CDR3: CASSQVLGRFNYGYTF

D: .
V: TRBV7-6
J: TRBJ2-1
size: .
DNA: TGTGCCAGCAGCTTAGACTATGGGGGAGTAAGGTTCTTC
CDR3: CASSLDYGGVRFF

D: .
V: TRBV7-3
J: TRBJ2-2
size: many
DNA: TGTGCCAGCAGCTTACTCCAGGGTCCCGGGGAGCTGTTTTTT
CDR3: CASSLLQGPGELFF

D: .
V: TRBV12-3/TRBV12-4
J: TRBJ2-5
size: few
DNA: TGTGCCAGCAGTACCCAACACGGCTCGGAGACCCAGTACTTC
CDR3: CASSTQHGSETQYF